The clone carrying this T cell receptor (beta chain) was observed a handful of times. The antigen is unknown. Isolated RNA was reverse transcribed in full, so expressed TCRB transcripts were sequenced. Libraries were prepared by immunoSEQ multiplex PCR; TCRdb keeps only in-frame clonotypes and omits some of them. The profile shows around 240,000 clones, about 10% of them singletons. This entry belongs to a study of beta chain features in type 1 diabetes. General observations from the study: Among all four CD4+ subsets, Type 1 diabetes patients had TCRB CDR3s that were moderately but significantly shorter. Relative to healthy donors, patients appeared to have naive, central memory and Treg TCRB repertoires that were more similar.

The CDR3 runs to 13 residues. V lost 6 bases and J lost 3; bases outside the gene matches: 3. Germline V CDR1 and CDR2: GTSNPN, SVGIG (reference sequence). Sequencing used naive CD4+ T cells from blood. V gene TRBV30 combines with J gene TRBJ1-4; 8 positions agree with TRBD1. This clonotype was obtained from a woman between 18 and 29 years old in good health. CDR3 DNA sequence: TGTGCCTGCGGACAGGGCTCTAATGAAAAACTGTTTTTT. It specifies CACGQGSNEKLFF.